These T cell receptor beta chains were read from a single sample in a study of neurological immune-mediated disorders. TCRdb reprocessed the 5' RACE reads via MiXCR and lists one record per CDR3 protein. In the table there are some 57,000 distinct CDR3 sequences, over 3.5% of which are singletons. Sequences were obtained from PBMCs. These receptor sequences come from a man in his sixties with multiple sclerosis. Each CDR3 is given with its conserved first and last residue. D genes are given only for firm matches. Clone size is given for some rows only: seen once, a few or many times, or a class if the clone is expanded.

v_gene	abundance	j_gene	d_gene	CDR3aa	CDR3nt
TRBV20-1	many	TRBJ2-3	NA	CSASGAADTQYF	TGCAGTGCTAGCGGGGCGGCAGATACGCAGTATTTT
TRBV20-1	many	TRBJ1-2	NA	CSALFGIEDYGYTF	TGCAGTGCCCTCTTCGGCATAGAGGATTATGGCTACACCTTC
TRBV4-2	many	TRBJ2-3	NA	CASSPTRGATDTQYF	TGTGCCAGCAGCCCGACTAGGGGGGCCACAGATACGCAGTATTTT
TRBV20-1	many	TRBJ2-2	TRBD2	CSAELAGARTGELFF	TGCAGTGCCGAACTAGCGGGGGCCAGGACCGGGGAGCTGTTTTTT
TRBV3-1	many	TRBJ2-1	TRBD2	CASSQAGGGGYEQFF	TGTGCCAGCAGCCAAGCTGGCGGGGGGGGATATGAGCAGTTCTTC
TRBV19	many	TRBJ2-2	NA	CASSRQGGELFF	TGTGCCAGTAGTAGACAAGGGGGGGAGCTGTTTTTT
TRBV10-2	NA	TRBJ2-3	NA	CASSNSDPGLWVDTQYF	TGCGCCAGCAGTAATTCTGACCCGGGACTTTGGGTAGATACGCAGTATTTT
TRBV27	many	TRBJ1-5	NA	CASSLVQASGQPQHF	TGTGCCAGCAGTTTAGTACAGGCTTCGGGTCAGCCCCAGCATTTT
TRBV20-1	many	TRBJ2-7	TRBD2	CSAHAPGLAGRDEQYF	TGCAGTGCCCACGCTCCGGGACTAGCGGGCAGGGACGAGCAGTACTTC
TRBV6-5	many	TRBJ2-1	NA	CASSYSYTGVNEQFF	TGTGCCAGCAGTTACTCGTACACCGGGGTCAATGAGCAGTTCTTC
TRBV5-1	many	TRBJ2-3	TRBD2	CASSLGAGGHTDTQYF	TGCGCCAGCAGCTTGGGAGCGGGAGGACACACAGATACGCAGTATTTT
TRBV4-1	many	TRBJ2-7	NA	CASSQGDSGSEQYF	TGCGCCAGCAGCCAAGGTGACTCGGGAAGCGAGCAGTACTTC
TRBV18	NA	TRBJ1-6	NA	CASSPPGRSPLHF	TGTGCCAGCTCACCACCGGGCCGCTCACCCCTCCACTTT
TRBV29-1	many	TRBJ2-1	NA	CSVEEEDSYNEQFF	TGCAGCGTTGAAGAGGAGGACTCCTACAATGAGCAGTTCTTC
TRBV10-3	many	TRBJ1-1	NA	CAIIKDGLNTEAFF	TGTGCCATCATCAAGGACGGCTTGAACACTGAAGCTTTCTTT
TRBV5-6	many	TRBJ2-1	NA	CASSPSGGGEQFF	TGTGCCAGCAGCCCCAGTGGAGGCGGTGAGCAGTTCTTC
TRBV7-9	many	TRBJ1-5	NA	CASSPGDLPQHF	TGTGCCAGCAGCCCAGGGGATTTGCCCCAGCATTTT
TRBV3-1	many	TRBJ1-1	NA	CASSRRGTEAFF	TGTGCCAGCAGCCGGCGGGGAACTGAAGCTTTCTTT
TRBV5-1	many	TRBJ2-5	TRBD1	CASSYGQGATGETQYF	TGCGCCAGCAGCTACGGACAGGGGGCGACTGGGGAGACCCAGTACTTC
TRBV20-1	many	TRBJ1-2	NA	CSARDRQTPFGYTF	TGCAGTGCTAGAGATCGGCAGACCCCCTTTGGCTACACCTTC
TRBV20-1	many	TRBJ1-5	NA	CSARDPRENRPQHF	TGCAGTGCTAGAGATCCCAGGGAGAATCGGCCCCAGCATTTT
TRBV3-1	many	TRBJ1-6	NA	CASSQLPGSSPLHF	TGTGCCAGCAGCCAACTTCCGGGGAGCTCACCCCTCCACTTT